The TCR beta chain under discussion was sequenced for a study of shared clonotypes between healthy human individuals (dated by TCRdb to the early 2020s). For context, the study as a whole: The cohort comprised a couple of women and a few men aged 18 to 49 years. For each donor, three plates each were used for CD4 naive and CD4 memory, two plates were used for CD8 naive, and one plate was used for CD8 memory. The study deeply sequenced blood TCR repertoires of roughly five healthy adults to estimate repertoire size and the extent of clonotype sharing between individuals. Different laboratories and diverse techniques were used to prepare libraries and sequence TCR repertoires, to increase sequencing depth and limit assay-specific biases. Between about 0.8 and 9.5 billion PBMCs per donor were obtained by leukapheresis.

The CDR3 sequence holds 14 residues, the cysteine and phenylalanine included. Here the CDR3 DNA is all that survives: 42 bases in frame from base 1. Between the V and J ends, shortened by 4 bases and 6 bases respectively, the junction contains 15 bases. CDR1 and CDR2 are drawn from the germline V gene: SGHDN, FVKESK. Overall study outcomes, separate from this receptor: Clonotypes shared by all four sorted-subset donors showed higher generation probabilities than non-shared clonotypes. Even with the large sequencing depth, rarefaction of the sorted-subset datasets indicated that sequencing was incomplete. Because the study included a small number of donors, the genetic and exposure-history diversity represented was limited. Across a handful of donors, approximately 5% of naive CD4, 3.5% of naive CD8, about 2.3% of memory CD4, and approximately 0.42% of memory CD8 clonotypes were shared. Only blood was sampled, and tissue TCR repertoires likely differ from those in blood. Naive subsets generally had larger estimated clonotype richness than memory subsets. Pairwise subsampling led to the expectation that sequencing depth would affect the degree of clonotype sharing among donors.

Regarding this clone: There is no known antigen for this receptor. Per-base quality was not reported, and no clone a single base away is much larger than it.

The donors were healthy, HIV-negative adults who had no recently reported acute infections or vaccinations. Only Caucasian adults living in Nashville, Tennessee, USA were represented among the donors. CD4+ T cells were enriched through magnetic negative selection, after which naive cells were positively selected on CD45RA and the remaining negative fraction served as the memory subset. After blood collection by leukapheresis, PBMCs were isolated using Ficoll-Histopaque density gradient centrifugation and then cryopreserved in the vapor phase of liquid nitrogen. Analytical flow cytometry was used to check the purity and quantity of each magnetically sorted T cell population. Each sorted fraction had its genomic DNA isolated and then quantified by UV absorbance on a Nanodrop 2000c. TCR CDR3 regions were amplified from genomic DNA by multiplex PCR using the deep immunoSEQ assay. For each cell subset, the extracted genomic DNA was distributed evenly across all wells of several immunoSEQ 96-well plates, and each plate served as one replicate. For sorted subsets, roughly 200 ng of genomic DNA, equivalent to about 30,000 T cell genomes, went into each replicate PCR. Purified libraries were quantified with a Qubit 3.0 fluorometer, sized on a Bioanalyzer 2100, and re-quantified with the KAPA Library Quantification kit. Every immunoSEQ 96-well plate was sequenced on a dedicated single-read 150-cycle Illumina NextSeq 550 flow cell. The authors' analysis ran thus. The immunoSEQ output contained only junctional sequences without quality scores, so filtering could not match that applied to full-length reads. To assign V/J genes and CDR3, sequences were annotated against IMGT germline references using PyIR, a Python wrapper for IgBLAST v1.9. Reads were filtered out if the reads had weak V/J assignments (E-value above 1e-6), no CDR3, stop codons, out-of-frame junctions, or ambiguous translated residues. V3J clonotypes were defined by identical inferred V gene, J gene, and CDR3 amino acid sequence. Percentage overlap between repertoires was computed as shared unique clonotypes divided by the size of the smaller repertoire. RTK rarefaction, the Chao1 estimator, and Recon v2.1 estimates of unobserved clonotypes were used to assess repertoire richness. For all TCRbeta clonotypes obtained by the gDNA method from several donors, generation probabilities were computed with OLGA. Sourced from immuneACCESS, this table was stored by TCRdb with only in-frame sequences that have V and J called. A share of the clones is absent; for the studies checked, an unresolved V gene accounts for under half, and the remainder has no known explanation. Clone size and the V and J calls come from that table; the DNA yielded D and trimming. This sample comprises hundreds of thousands of clones, about two thirds of them detected only once. Clones ranked in the top ten supply about 1.7% of the sample.

The sequence links TRBV14 to TRBJ1-2, with the D gene not confidently named. The clonotype comes from a woman aged 25 to 45 in good health. Sequencing was done on a sample of memory CD4+ T cells sorted from blood. The cell subset or site label, read with the paper, signifies: CD45RA-negative fraction. CDR3 region: CASSPRGRSDGYTF. The DNA is TGTGCCAGCAGCCCTCGGGGAAGGTCGGATGGCTACACCTTC.